The entry below gives a single TCR beta chain sequence along with its context. The data were obtained in a study of blood T cell repertoires in COVID-19. Study overall: T cells, B-cell-depleted T cells, or PBMCs provided the cDNA or gDNA that served as material.

TCRdb keeps only in-frame clones here, not all; method: immunoSEQ multiplex PCR. The repertoire holds tens of thousands of clones, with 85% to 90% as singletons. V was pared by 6 bases and J by 5 bases, with 12 bases of the junction left unmatched. The CDR3 loop spans 15 amino acids. In germline, CDR1 is MRHNA, CDR2 SNTAGT. The sample taken for sequencing was peripheral blood. This TCR came from a man in his sixties with active COVID-19. J is TRBJ1-2 and V is TRBV6-4; the match to TRBD1 covers 7 bases. As DNA, the CDR3 is TGTGCCAGCAGATATTTACAGGGGACAAGATATGGCTACACCTTC. It is translated as CASRYLQGTRYGYTF.